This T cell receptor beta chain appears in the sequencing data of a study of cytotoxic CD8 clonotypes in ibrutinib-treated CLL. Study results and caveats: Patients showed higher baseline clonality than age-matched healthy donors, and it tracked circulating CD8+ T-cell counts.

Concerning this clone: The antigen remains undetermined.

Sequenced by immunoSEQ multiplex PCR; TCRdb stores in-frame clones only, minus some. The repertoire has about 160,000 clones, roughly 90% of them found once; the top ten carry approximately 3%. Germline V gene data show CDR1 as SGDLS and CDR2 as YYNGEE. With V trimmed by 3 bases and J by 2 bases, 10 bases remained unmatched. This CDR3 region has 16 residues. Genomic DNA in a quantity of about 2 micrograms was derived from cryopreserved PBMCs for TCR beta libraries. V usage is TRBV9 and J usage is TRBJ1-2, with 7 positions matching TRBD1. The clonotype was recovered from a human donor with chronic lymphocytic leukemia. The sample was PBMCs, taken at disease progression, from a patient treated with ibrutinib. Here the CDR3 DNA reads TGTGCCAGCAGCGCACGCGCCGGGACAGTCAACTATGGCTACACCTTC. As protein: CASSARAGTVNYGYTF.